The T cell receptor (beta chain) described here comes from a study of blood T cell repertoires in COVID-19 (TCRdb year 2020). Study-level background: The collaborator samples originated in the United States, Italy and Spain and spanned the acute and convalescent phases of COVID-19. The prospective study material was composed of cDNA or gDNA derived from T cells, B-cell-depleted T cells, or PBMCs. Deeply sampled blood TCRbeta repertoires from subjects exposed to, actively infected with, or recovered from COVID-19 were included in the dataset. The repertoires were released in a freely available public database intended as a resource for research on the immune response to SARS-CoV-2. The samples were drawn from the first 160 participants of the ongoing ImmuneRACE study and from under 1,500 subjects provided by 6 global collaborators. Nearly every sample came with metadata listing a de-identified subject ID, COVID-19 status, age in years and sex. HLA class I and class II types, where available, came from metadata supplied by the sample provider rather than from assay-based typing.

Another Seattle source contributed samples from volunteer blood donors who had recovered from COVID-19. Collaborating institutions collected whole blood in K2EDTA tubes following their own protocols. For TCRbeta analysis, collaborator samples were shipped as frozen whole blood, as isolated PBMCs, or as DNA extracted from either sample type. CDR1 and CDR2 are read off the germline V gene as SGHTA and FQGTGA. V is trimmed back by 4 bases and J by 5 bases, and the junction contains 2 bases that no gene match accounts for. Including the terminal cysteine and phenylalanine, the CDR3 comprises 13 residues. The read is trimmed to its CDR3 DNA, 39 bases read in frame from base 1. Worth noting for this clone: Its antigen is not yet known. No much larger clone exists at a distance of one base, and base qualities are not known.

General findings and caveats noted by the study authors: The amount of clinical and demographic metadata varied by source and participant and was provided uncurated.

The immunoSEQ Assay, a bias-controlled multiplex PCR, was used to amplify TCRbeta CDR3 regions from genomic DNA. In the paper's pipeline: The number of nucleated cells in each sample was estimated from the amplification of reference gene primers within the assay. Sequence reads were collapsed and filtered to measure the absolute abundance of every unique TCRbeta CDR3 rearrangement. Productive Simpson clonality was computed per sample as the square root of Simpson's diversity index over productive rearrangements. As stored in TCRdb, this immuneACCESS dataset retains in-frame rearrangements with V and J assigned. A fraction of the clones does not appear; measured against another copy, unresolved V genes explain less than half of the discrepancy, and the remainder lacks a known reason. V and J calls plus clone size are reproduced from that table; the DNA served to infer D and trimming. The sample has roughly 170,000 clones on record, around 85% of them singletons. Roughly 1.3% of the sample rests with the top ten.

The source is a man aged 55 to 69 who had recovered from COVID-19. Material: peripheral blood. In this chain, TRBV7-3 is recombined with TRBJ1-2, with 9 bases aligning to TRBD1. The DNA sequence reads TGTGCCAGCAGCTCGGACAGGGGTTATGGCTACACCTTC. Translated, it gives CASSSDRGYGYTF.